This TCR beta chain was obtained from a study of T and B cells in COVID-19 patients. The overall study: The recovered patients had mostly mild to moderate COVID-19 with outpatient management. Comorbidities linked to unfavorable COVID-19 outcome were present in nine tenths of the roughly 20 active-infection patients.

Blood genomic DNA input for TRB amplification was about 220-500 ng. Germline CDR1 DFQATT, CDR2 SNEGSKA (reference sequence). This CDR3 spans 14 amino acids. V trimming: 4 bases; J trimming: 3 bases; junction bases outside the gene matches: 8. This clonotype was detected only a few times. TRB rearrangements were amplified by multiplex PCR with BIOMED2 TRB-A/B primers. TCRdb processed the multiplex PCR reads anew with MiXCR; each CDR3 protein has one entry. The sample includes approximately 9,000 distinct CDR3 sequences, around a third of them seen just once. Sequenced: blood. The chain uses TRBV20-1 and TRBJ1-2; TRBD1 agrees at 7 bases. This receptor was obtained from a human donor who had recovered from COVID-19. The CDR3 DNA is TGCAGTGCTATCCCAATCGACAGGGACTATGGCTACACCTTC. It is translated as CSAIPIDRDYGYTF.